This entry describes one T cell receptor (beta chain). What it recognizes is unknown. Ahead of thyroid surgery, no patient had received treatment of any kind. The sample comes from a study of metastatic and nonmetastatic thyroid tumors. Study at large: The authors compared repertoires across blood and tumor or nodule tissue from malignant and benign thyroid patients.

Study-wide points: Malignant thyroid tumors reportedly had TCR beta diversity that was significantly higher than in benign nodules, in blood and tumor.

In the original processing: Using the CDR3 differences seen across clinicopathological groups, the authors built a distant-metastasis classifier for papillary thyroid cancer, which was meant to discriminate distant-metastatic patients. TCRdb re-called clones via MiXCR from the PCR reads. TCRdb, rather than the study authors, made the V and J calls. The sample holds about 25,000 clones, 19% seen once. V lost 4 bases and J 4 bases, leaving 8 bases between the germline ends. Germline V gene sequence: CDR1 WNHNN, CDR2 SYGVQD (reference sequence). The CDR3 is made up of 13 amino acids. The sample consisted of blood. This chain uses TRBV10-1 with TRBJ2-1; D gene unclear. The sequence was collected from a male donor with papillary thyroid cancer or a benign thyroid nodule (not recorded which). Some clones in this sample may be carry-over from other donors' samples. The CDR3 DNA reads TGCGCCAGCAGTGTTAGCCGGTACAATGAGCAGTTCTTC. It codes for CASSVSRYNEQFF.